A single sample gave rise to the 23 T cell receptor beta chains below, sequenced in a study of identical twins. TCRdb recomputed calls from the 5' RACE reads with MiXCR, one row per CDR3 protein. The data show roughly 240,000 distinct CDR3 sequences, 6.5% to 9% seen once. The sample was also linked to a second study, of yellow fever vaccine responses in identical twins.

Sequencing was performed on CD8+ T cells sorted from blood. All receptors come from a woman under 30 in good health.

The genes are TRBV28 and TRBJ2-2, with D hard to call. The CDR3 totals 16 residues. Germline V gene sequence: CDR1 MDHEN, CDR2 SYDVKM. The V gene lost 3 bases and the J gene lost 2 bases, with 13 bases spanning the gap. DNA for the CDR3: TGTGCCAGCAGTTTGAACGTACTGACCAACACCGGGGAGCTGTTTTTT. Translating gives CASSLNVLTNTGELFF. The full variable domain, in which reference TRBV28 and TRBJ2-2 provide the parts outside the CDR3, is DVKVTQSSRYLVKRTGEKVFLECVQDMDHENMFWYRQDPGLGLRLIYFSYDVKMKEKGDIPEGYSVSREKKERFSLILESASTNQTSMYLCASSLNVLTNTGELFFGEGSRLTVL.

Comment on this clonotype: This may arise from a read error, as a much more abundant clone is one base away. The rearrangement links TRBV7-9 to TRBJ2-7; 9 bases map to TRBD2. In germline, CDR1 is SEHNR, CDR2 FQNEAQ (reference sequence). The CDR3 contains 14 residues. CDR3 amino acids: CASSLVAGGYEQNV. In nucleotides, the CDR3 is TGTGCCAGCAGCTTAGTCGCGGGAGGGTACGAGCAGAACGTC.

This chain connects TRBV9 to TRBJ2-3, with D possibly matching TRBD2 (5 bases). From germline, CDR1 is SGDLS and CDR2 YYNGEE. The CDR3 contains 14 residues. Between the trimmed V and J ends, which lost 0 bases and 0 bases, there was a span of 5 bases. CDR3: CASSVGGSTDTQYF. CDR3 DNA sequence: TGTGCCAGCAGCGTAGGCGGGAGCACAGATACGCAGTATTTT.

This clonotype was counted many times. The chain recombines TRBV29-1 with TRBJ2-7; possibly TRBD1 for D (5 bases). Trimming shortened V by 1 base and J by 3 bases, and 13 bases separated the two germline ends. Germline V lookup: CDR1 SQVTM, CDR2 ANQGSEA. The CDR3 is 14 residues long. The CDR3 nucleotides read TGCAGCGTTGAAGGGGGCCGCCACGGCTACGAGCAGTACTTC. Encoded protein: CSVEGGRHGYEQYF.

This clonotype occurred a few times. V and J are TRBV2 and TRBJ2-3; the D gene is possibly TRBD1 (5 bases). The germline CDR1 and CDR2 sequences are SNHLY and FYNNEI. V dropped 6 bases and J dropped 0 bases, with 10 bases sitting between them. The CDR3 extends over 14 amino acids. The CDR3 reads CASRDNLSTDTQYF. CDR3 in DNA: TGTGCCAGCAGGGACAACCTTAGCACAGATACGCAGTATTTT.

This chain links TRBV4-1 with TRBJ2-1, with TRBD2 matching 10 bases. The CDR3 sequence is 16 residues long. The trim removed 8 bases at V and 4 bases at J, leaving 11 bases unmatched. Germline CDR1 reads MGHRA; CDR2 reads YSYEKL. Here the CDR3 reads CASSDRSSGSYNEQFF. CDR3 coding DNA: TGCGCCAGCTCCGATCGCTCTAGCGGGAGTTACAATGAGCAGTTCTTC.

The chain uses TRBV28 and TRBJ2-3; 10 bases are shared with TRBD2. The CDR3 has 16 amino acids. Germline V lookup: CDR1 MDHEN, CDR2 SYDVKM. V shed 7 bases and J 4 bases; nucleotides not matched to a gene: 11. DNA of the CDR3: TGTGCCAGCAACCAGGGGGCAGCGGGGGGGCCAGATACGCAGTATTTT. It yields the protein CASNQGAAGGPDTQYF.

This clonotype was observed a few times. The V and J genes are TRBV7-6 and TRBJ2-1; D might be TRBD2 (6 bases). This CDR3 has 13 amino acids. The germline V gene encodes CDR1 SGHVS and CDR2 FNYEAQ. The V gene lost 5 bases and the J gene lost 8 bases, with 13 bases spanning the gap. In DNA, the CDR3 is TGTGCCAGCAGCCTTGGGTGGGGGGATGAGCAGTTCTTC. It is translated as CASSLGWGDEQFF.

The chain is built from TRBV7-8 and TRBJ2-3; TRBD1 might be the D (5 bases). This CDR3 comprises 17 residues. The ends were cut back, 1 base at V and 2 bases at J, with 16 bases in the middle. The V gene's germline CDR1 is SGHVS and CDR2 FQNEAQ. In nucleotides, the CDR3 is TGTGCCAGCAGCTTAGTTGTGGGGCCGCCAGACACAGATACGCAGTATTTT. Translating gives CASSLVVGPPDTDTQYF. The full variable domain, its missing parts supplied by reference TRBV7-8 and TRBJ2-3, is GAGVSQSPRYKVAKRGQDVALRCDPISGHVSLFWYQQALGQGPEFLTYFQNEAQLDKSGLPSDRFFAERPEGSVSTLKIQRTQQEDSAVYLCASSLVVGPPDTDTQYFGPGTRLTVL.

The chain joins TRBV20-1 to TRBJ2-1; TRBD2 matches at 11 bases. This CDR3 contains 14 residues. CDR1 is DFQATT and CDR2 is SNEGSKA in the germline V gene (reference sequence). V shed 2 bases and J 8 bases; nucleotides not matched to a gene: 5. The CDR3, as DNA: TGCAGTGCTAGATTAGCGGGAGGGCTTGATGAGCAGTTCTTC. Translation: CSARLAGGLDEQFF.

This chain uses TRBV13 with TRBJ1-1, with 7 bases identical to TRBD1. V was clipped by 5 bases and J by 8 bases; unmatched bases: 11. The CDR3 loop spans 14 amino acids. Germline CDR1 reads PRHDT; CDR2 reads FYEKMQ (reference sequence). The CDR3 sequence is CASSPNGVGQEAFF. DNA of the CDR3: TGTGCCAGCAGCCCGAACGGGGTGGGACAGGAAGCTTTCTTT.

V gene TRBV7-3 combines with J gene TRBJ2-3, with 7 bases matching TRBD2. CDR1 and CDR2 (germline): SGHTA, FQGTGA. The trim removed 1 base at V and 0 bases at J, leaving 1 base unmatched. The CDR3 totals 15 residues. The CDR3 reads CASSLRRESTDTQYF. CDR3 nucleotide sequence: TGTGCCAGCAGCTTAAGGCGGGAGAGCACAGATACGCAGTATTTT. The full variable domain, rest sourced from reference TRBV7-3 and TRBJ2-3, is GAGVSQTPSNKVTEKGKYVELRCDPISGHTALYWYRQSLGQGPEFLIYFQGTGAADDSGLPNDRFFAVRPEGSVSTLKIQRTERGDSAVYLCASSLRRESTDTQYFGPGTRLTVL.

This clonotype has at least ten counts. Here the CDR3 reads CASSLGPSREGPRTGELFF. The CDR3 DNA sequence: TGTGCCAGCAGTTTAGGCCCCTCGCGGGAGGGCCCTCGGACCGGGGAGCTGTTTTTT. This chain connects TRBV12-3 or TRBV12-4 to TRBJ2-2; 9 bases line up with TRBD2. The CDR3 runs 19 residues. V was clipped by 1 base and J by 5 bases; unmatched bases: 14.

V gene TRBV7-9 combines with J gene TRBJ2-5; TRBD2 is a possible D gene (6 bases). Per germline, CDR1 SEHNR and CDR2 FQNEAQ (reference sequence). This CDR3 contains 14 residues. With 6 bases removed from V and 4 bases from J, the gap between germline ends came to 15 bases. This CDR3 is CASRGTGGVETQYF. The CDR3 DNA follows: TGTGCCAGCAGAGGGACTGGAGGAGTAGAGACCCAGTACTTC.

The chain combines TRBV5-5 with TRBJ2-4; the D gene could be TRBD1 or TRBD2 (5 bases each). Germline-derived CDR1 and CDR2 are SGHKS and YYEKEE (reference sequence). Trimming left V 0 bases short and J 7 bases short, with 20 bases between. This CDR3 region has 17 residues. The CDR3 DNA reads TGTGCCAGCAGCTTGGCCGAGTCCGCCGCCTGGGGGAACATTCAGTACTTC. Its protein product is CASSLAESAAWGNIQYF.

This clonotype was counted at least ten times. Here the CDR3 DNA reads TGCAGTGCCCCTTTGGGGGAAACGGAGACCCAGTACTTC. It is translated as CSAPLGETETQYF. The chain is built from TRBV20-1 and TRBJ2-5; D could derive from TRBD1 or TRBD2 (5 bases each). CDR3 length: 13 amino acids. Germline CDR1 and CDR2: DFQATT and SNEGSKA (reference sequence). Trimming shortened V by 6 bases and J by 5 bases, and 16 bases separated the two germline ends.

This CDR3 reads CASGEDRTSSYEQYF. Here the CDR3 DNA reads TGTGCCAGCGGGGAGGACAGGACAAGCTCCTACGAGCAGTACTTC. This chain links TRBV6-1 with TRBJ2-7, with D perhaps matching TRBD1 (7 bases). Trimming stripped 8 bases from V and 0 bases from J, with 17 bases between. Germline V gene lookup returns CDR1 MNHNS and CDR2 SASEGT. The CDR3 loop spans 15 amino acids.

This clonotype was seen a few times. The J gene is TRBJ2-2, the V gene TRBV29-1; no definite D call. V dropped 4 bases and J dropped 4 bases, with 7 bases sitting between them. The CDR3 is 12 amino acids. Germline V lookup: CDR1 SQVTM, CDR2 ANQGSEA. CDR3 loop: CSVVAATGELFF. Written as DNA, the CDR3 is TGCAGCGTTGTGGCAGCCACCGGGGAGCTGTTTTTT.

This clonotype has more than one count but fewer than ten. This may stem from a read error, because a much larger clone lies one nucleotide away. The CDR3 sequence: CASSPRDSTYEQYF. The CDR3 DNA reads TGTGCCAGCAGCCCCCGGGACAGCACCTACGAGCAGTACTTC. This chain joins TRBV5-5 and TRBJ2-7; 7 bases line up with TRBD1. Germline-derived CDR1 and CDR2 are SGHKS and YYEKEE (reference sequence). V lost 4 bases, J lost 2 bases, and 6 bases stayed unmatched. The CDR3 loop spans 14 amino acids.

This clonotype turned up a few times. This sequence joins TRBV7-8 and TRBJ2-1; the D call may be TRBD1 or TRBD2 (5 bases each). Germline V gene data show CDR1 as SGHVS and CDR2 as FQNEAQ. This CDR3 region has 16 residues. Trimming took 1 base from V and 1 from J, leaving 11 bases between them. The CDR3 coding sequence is TGTGCCAGCAGCTTAGAGGTCAGGGAGTCCTACAATGAGCAGTTCTTC. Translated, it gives CASSLEVRESYNEQFF. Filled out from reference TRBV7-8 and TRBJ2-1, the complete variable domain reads GAGVSQSPRYKVAKRGQDVALRCDPISGHVSLFWYQQALGQGPEFLTYFQNEAQLDKSGLPSDRFFAERPEGSVSTLKIQRTQQEDSAVYLCASSLEVRESYNEQFFGPGTRLTVL.

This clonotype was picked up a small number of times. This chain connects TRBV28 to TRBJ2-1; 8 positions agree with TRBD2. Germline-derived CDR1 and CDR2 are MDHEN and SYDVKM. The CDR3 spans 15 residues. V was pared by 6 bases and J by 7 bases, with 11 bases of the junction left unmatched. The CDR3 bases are TGTGCCAGCAGGCCCCAAGCGGGAGTTGGTAATGAGCAGTTCTTC. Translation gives CASRPQAGVGNEQFF.

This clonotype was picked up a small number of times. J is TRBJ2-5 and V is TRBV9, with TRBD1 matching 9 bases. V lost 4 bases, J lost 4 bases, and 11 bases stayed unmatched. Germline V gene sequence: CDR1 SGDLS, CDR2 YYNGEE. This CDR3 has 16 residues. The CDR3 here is CASSTRTGTGRETQYF. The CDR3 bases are TGTGCCAGCAGCACCCGAACCGGGACAGGGAGAGAGACCCAGTACTTC.

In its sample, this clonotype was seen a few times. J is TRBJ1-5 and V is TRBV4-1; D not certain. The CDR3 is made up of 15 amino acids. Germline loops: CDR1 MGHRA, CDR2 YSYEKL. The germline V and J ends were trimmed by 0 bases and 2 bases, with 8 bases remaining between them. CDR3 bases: TGCGCCAGCAGCCAAGAGGACCTGCGCAATCAGCCCCAGCATTTT. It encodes CASSQEDLRNQPQHF.